The clone carrying this T cell receptor (beta chain) was counted at least ten times. This sample was included in a study of metastatic and nonmetastatic thyroid tumors. With MiXCR, TCRdb called clones anew from the PCR reads. Of 45,000 to 65,000 clones listed, approximately 22% are singletons. Thyroid surgery was preceded by no treatment in any patient. This receptor was obtained from a female donor with papillary thyroid cancer or a benign thyroid nodule (not recorded which). Some clones in this sample may be carry-over from other donors' samples. Sequencing was done on a sample of blood.

CDR3 sequence (DNA): TGTGCCAGTAGTCTAGGAGAGACCCAGTACTTC. It is translated as CASSLGETQYF. The chain joins TRBV19 to TRBJ2-5; D gene ambiguous. V lost 5 bases to trimming and J lost 4 bases, with 5 bases between them. This CDR3 has 11 amino acids. Germline V gene lookup returns CDR1 LNHDA and CDR2 SQIVND (reference sequence).